The T cell receptor (beta chain) described here comes from a study of T-cell memory formation after mild COVID-19. Study as a whole: Clusters of TCRs were largely donor specific.

Employing constant-segment primers, 5'RACE generated TCR alpha and TCR beta cDNA libraries bearing sample barcodes and UMIs. TCRdb independently ran MiXCR on the 5' RACE reads; one entry per CDR3 protein. The profile shows approximately 150,000 distinct CDR3 sequences, 13% to 15% of them singletons. Sequences were obtained from PBMCs or a T cell subset sorted from them (not recorded which). This TCR derives from an adult woman who had mild COVID-19 (a few samples of this study predate the infection). Cell type and time point are not known.

The CDR3 spells CASSLGDSWSTDTQYF. In nucleotides, the CDR3 is TGTGCCAGCAGCTTAGGAGATTCGTGGAGCACAGATACGCAGTATTTT. This chain connects TRBV7-2 to TRBJ2-3; D uncertain. The CDR3 extends over 16 amino acids. Trimming removed 1 base from V and 0 bases from J, with 11 bases in between. Germline CDR1 SGHTA, CDR2 FQGNSA. Using reference TRBV7-2 and TRBJ2-3 for the parts outside the CDR3, the full variable domain is GAGVSQSPSNKVTEKGKDVELRCDPISGHTALYWYRQSLGQGLEFLIYFQGNSAPDKSGLPSDRFSAERTGGSVSTLTIQRTQQEDSAVYLCASSLGDSWSTDTQYFGPGTRLTVL.